This TCR beta chain was sequenced in a study of CD8 T cells in ankylosing spondylitis. Whole-study results and caveats: The study identified a TCR beta motif of eight highly homologous variants that appeared characteristic of ankylosing spondylitis blood. The study looked at matched synovial fluid samples from ankylosing spondylitis patients. Disease-linked clones were reported to be significantly enriched there.

MiXCR, run by TCRdb on the 5' RACE reads, gives a single entry per CDR3 protein. The data show under 850,000 distinct CDR3 sequences, under 20% seen once. The sample holds a few counts of this clonotype. No antigen is known for it. CDR1 and CDR2 from the germline V gene are SGHTA and FQGNSA. V shed 8 bases, J shed 8 bases, and the junction held 11 bases outside the gene matches. CDR3 length equals 14 residues. Sample: blood, either unsorted or a sorted T cell fraction (not recorded which). The TCR comes from a male donor with ankylosing spondylitis. The chain employs TRBV7-2 and TRBJ2-2; TRBD1 aligns across 7 bases. CDR3 DNA: TGTGCCAGCTCGGGACAGCCCTGGGTTGGGGAGCTGTTTTTT. Translated, it gives CASSGQPWVGELFF.